The 13 T cell receptor beta chains below come from one sample, sequenced in a study of response to subunit inactivated influenza vaccine. One entry per CDR3 protein, called by TCRdb with MiXCR from the RT-PCR reads. This sample has about 700,000 distinct CDR3 sequences, with 14% found just once. Material: PBMCs from blood, obtained 14 to 15 days before vaccination. These receptors were obtained from a man in his fifties or sixties who received an inactivated influenza vaccine.

This clonotype was observed a handful of times. CDR3 DNA sequence: TGCGCCAGCAGCCAAGTATTCAGGGGGCATTACAATGAGCAGTTCTTC. Its protein is CASSQVFRGHYNEQFF. The V gene is TRBV4-3, the J gene TRBJ2-1; TRBD1 matches 8 bases. V shed 1 base, J shed 4 bases, and the junction held 6 bases outside the gene matches. Germline V gene sequence: CDR1 LGHNA, CDR2 YSLEER. This CDR3 contains 16 residues.

The J gene is TRBJ2-5, the V gene TRBV4-3, with TRBD1 matching 9 bases. Germline CDR1 LGHNA, CDR2 YSLEER. With V trimmed by 0 bases and J by 7 bases, 6 bases remained unmatched. The CDR3 covers 15 residues. This CDR3 reads CASSQDQGQGATQYF. The CDR3 DNA reads as TGCGCCAGCAGCCAAGATCAGGGACAGGGTGCGACCCAGTACTTC.

With respect to this clonotype: Mismatch with germline at one junction end may stem from a read error. This sequence joins TRBV3-1 and TRBJ2-7, with TRBD2 identical over 8 bases. The CDR3 sequence is 16 residues long. Germline-derived CDR1 and CDR2 are LGHDT and YNNKEL (reference sequence). The CDR3 DNA sequence: TGTACCAGCAGCCAAGATTCGGGGGGGAAGGTCTACGAGCAGTACTTC. Encoded protein: CTSSQDSGGKVYEQYF.

The rearrangement uses TRBV12-3 or TRBV12-4 and TRBJ1-1; tentatively, D is TRBD1 (5 bases). V was clipped by 8 bases and J by 1 base, with 14 bases between them. There are 14 residues in the CDR3. The CDR3, as DNA: TGTGCCAGCGGGGTGACCGACAGGAACACTGAAGCTTTCTTT. Encoded protein: CASGVTDRNTEAFF.

This clonotype showed up just a few times. The rearrangement uses TRBV28 and TRBJ2-7; tentative D call: TRBD2 (6 bases). Germline CDR1 and CDR2: MDHEN and SYDVKM. V was pared by 6 bases and J by 2 bases, with 17 bases between. This CDR3 is built from 15 residues. The CDR3 coding sequence is TGTGCCAGCAGCCCCCCACTAGCCCTCACCTACGAGCAGTACTTC. Translating gives CASSPPLALTYEQYF.

Many counts were recorded for this clonotype. The V call is TRBV29-1, the J call TRBJ1-1; D remains ambiguous. Germline V lookup: CDR1 SQVTM, CDR2 ANQGSEA. V dropped 2 bases and J dropped 0 bases, with 4 bases sitting between them. This CDR3 has 12 residues. CDR3 DNA sequence: TGCAGCGTTGAAACGTTGAACACTGAAGCTTTCTTT. The encoded protein is CSVETLNTEAFF. Variable domain in full (rest from reference TRBV29-1 and TRBJ1-1): SAVISQKPSRDICQRGTSLTIQCQVDSQVTMMFWYRQQPGQSLTLIATANQGSEATYESGFVIDKFPISRPNLTFSTLTVSNMSPEDSSIYLCSVETLNTEAFFGQGTRLTVV.

This clonotype was recorded a few times. The V and J genes are TRBV5-1 and TRBJ2-3, with 12 bases that match TRBD2. Trimming removed 4 bases from V and 3 bases from J; junction bases left unmatched: 6. The CDR3 runs 16 residues. CDR1 and CDR2 (germline): SGHRS, YFSETQ. The CDR3 sequence: CASSRTSGRPTDTQYF. CDR3 in DNA: TGCGCCAGCAGCCGCACTAGCGGGAGGCCAACAGATACGCAGTATTTT.

This clonotype was observed a few times. This chain connects TRBV29-1 to TRBJ2-5, with 10 bases lining up with TRBD2. Germline CDR1 is SQVTM and CDR2 is ANQGSEA. The J segment lost 7 bases and the V segment lost 5 bases, leaving 10 bases of the junction unmatched. The CDR3 is 14 residues long. For the CDR3, the DNA is TGCAGCGTTAGGGTCCTAGCGGGAGACGGGACCCAGTACTTC. Protein product: CSVRVLAGDGTQYF.

This clonotype was picked up many times. J is TRBJ1-6 and V is TRBV11-2; D not resolved. From germline, CDR1 is SGHAT and CDR2 FQNNGV. V was trimmed by 1 base and J by 14 bases, leaving 15 bases between them. CDR3 length: 14 amino acids. In DNA form, the CDR3 reads TGTGCCAGCAGCTTAGCGTCTGGCCAAACGGCCCTCCACTTT. This translates into CASSLASGQTALHF.

The table lists this clonotype with a few counts. V gene TRBV12-3 or TRBV12-4 combines with J gene TRBJ2-1; D unclear. Trimming pared 3 bases from V and 10 bases from J, leaving 10 bases between. The CDR3 has 12 amino acids. The DNA for the CDR3 is TGTGCCAGCAGTTTCGGCCGCCCGGAGCAGTTCTTC. It translates to CASSFGRPEQFF.

This clonotype was seen repeatedly, ten times or more. The rearrangement joins TRBV28 to TRBJ1-1; D gene uncertain. This CDR3 is 14 amino acids long. V was clipped by 6 bases and J by 5 bases, with 16 bases between them. CDR1 MDHEN and CDR2 SYDVKM come from the germline V gene. The CDR3 loop is CASRRHRSGTEAFF. CDR3 sequence (DNA): TGTGCCAGCAGGAGACACAGATCGGGAACTGAAGCTTTCTTT.

The V gene is TRBV20-1, the J gene TRBJ2-1; 7 bases match TRBD2. Germline V lookup: CDR1 DFQATT, CDR2 SNEGSKA (reference sequence). CDR3 length: 20 residues. V gave up 5 bases and J gave up 4 bases; unmatched junction bases: 26. CDR3 protein: CSAQHGGRVTRLAEYNEQFF. The CDR3 DNA follows: TGCAGTGCTCAGCACGGTGGCAGGGTGACACGGCTAGCGGAATACAATGAGCAGTTCTTC.

This clonotype has ten or more counts. As DNA, the CDR3 is TGCAGTGCTAGAGAGGGGGGGGCCTGGGCCCAGTACTTC. This sequence encodes CSAREGGAWAQYF. This sequence joins TRBV20-1 and TRBJ2-5; tentative D call: TRBD2 (7 bases). The CDR3 sequence is 13 residues long. V lost 0 bases and J 9 bases, leaving 14 bases between the germline ends. CDR1 DFQATT and CDR2 SNEGSKA come from the germline V gene (reference sequence).